This is a list of T cell receptor beta chains from one sample in a study of blood T cell repertoires in COVID-19. The repertoire was sequenced with immunoSEQ multiplex PCR; TCRdb's copy has only in-frame clones and lacks some. This sample has under 200,000 clones, with less than 85% found just once. Sequencing used PBMCs or T cells enriched from blood (not recorded which). These receptors originate from a woman aged 60-75 years with acute COVID-19. The CDR3 runs from the conserved cysteine through the conserved F or W. A D gene is named only where the DNA matches it firmly. Clone size appears in some rows only: once, few, many, or a class for an expanded clone.

j_call	clone_size	d_call	v_call	cdr3_aa	cdr3_nt
TRBJ1-1	medium-sized	TRBD1	TRBV19	CASSRTGATEAFF	TGTGCCAGTAGCCGGACAGGGGCCACTGAAGCTTTCTTT
TRBJ1-3	.	.	TRBV4-1	CASSQDTTGGNTIYF	TGCGCCAGCAGCCAAGATACGACGGGTGGAAACACCATATATTTT
TRBJ2-5	.	.	TRBV29-1	CSVGDRPGDHQYF	TGCAGCGTTGGGGACCGGCCAGGGGACCACCAGTACTTC
TRBJ2-5	.	.	TRBV7-2	CASSASGQETQYF	TGTGCCAGCAGCGCAAGCGGTCAAGAGACCCAGTACTTC
TRBJ1-5	.	.	TRBV28	CASSGPRDYQPQHF	TGTGCCAGCAGTGGGCCAAGGGACTATCAGCCCCAGCATTTT
TRBJ2-2	.	.	TRBV28	CASSGGLRSTGELFF	TGTGCCAGCAGCGGGGGACTCCGATCCACCGGGGAGCTGTTTTTT
TRBJ1-6	.	TRBD1	TRBV28	CASSLDRANNSPLHF	TGTGCCAGCAGTTTAGACAGGGCCAATAATTCACCCCTCCACTTT
TRBJ1-4	.	.	TRBV10-3	CAIIRGAVSNEKLFF	TGTGCCATCATCAGGGGCGCAGTATCTAATGAAAAACTGTTTTTT
TRBJ1-5	.	.	TRBV9	CASSVAGYSNQPQHF	TGTGCCAGCAGCGTAGCAGGATATAGCAATCAGCCCCAGCATTTT
TRBJ2-5	.	.	TRBV5-1	CASSLARRLQETQYF	TGCGCCAGCAGCTTGGCCCGGAGGCTGCAAGAGACCCAGTACTTC
TRBJ1-3	.	.	TRBV19	CASSLAAGNTIYF	TGTGCCAGTAGTTTGGCTGCTGGAAACACCATATATTTT
TRBJ2-6	.	.	TRBV2	CASREQSGANVLTF	TGTGCCAGCAGGGAACAATCTGGGGCCAACGTCCTGACTTTC
TRBJ1-2	few	TRBD1	TRBV19	CASSPGTGGGYTF	TGTGCCAGTAGTCCTGGGACAGGGGGAGGCTACACCTTC
TRBJ1-2	once	TRBD1	TRBV12-3/TRBV12-4	CASSHPRGLGYTF	TGTGCCAGCAGTCACCCCAGGGGGCTCGGCTACACCTTC
TRBJ1-1	.	.	TRBV9	CASSVPRGSDEVSTEAFF	TGTGCCAGCAGCGTACCCAGGGGTTCGGATGAGGTAAGCACTGAAGCTTTCTTT
TRBJ2-5	.	TRBD2	TRBV4-3	CASSQDPPSGGRQETQYF	TGCGCCAGCAGCCAAGATCCCCCCAGCGGGGGACGCCAAGAGACCCAGTACTTC
TRBJ1-2	many	.	TRBV4-2	CASSPTGGRDGYTF	TGTGCCAGCAGCCCTACGGGGGGTAGGGATGGCTACACCTTC
TRBJ2-2	once	TRBD2	TRBV12-3/TRBV12-4	CASSFGGAGELFF	TGTGCCAGCAGTTTCGGGGGGGCCGGGGAGCTGTTTTTT
TRBJ2-6	.	.	TRBV28	CATVGVAGSSSSGANVLTF	TGTGCCACGGTAGGGGTGGCAGGGTCTAGTTCTTCTGGGGCCAACGTCCTGACTTTC
TRBJ1-3	.	TRBD1	TRBV19	CASSPSGTGNGNTIYF	TGTGCCAGTAGTCCCTCCGGGACAGGGAACGGAAACACCATATATTTT
TRBJ1-1	.	.	TRBV11-3	CASSVASNTEAFF	TGTGCCAGCAGCGTGGCCTCGAACACTGAAGCTTTCTTT
TRBJ2-2	few	TRBD2	TRBV3-1/TRBV3-2	CASSQVYLAGGELFF	TGTGCCAGCAGCCAAGTTTATCTAGCGGGGGGGGAGCTGTTTTTT
TRBJ2-1	.	TRBD2	TRBV19	CASRTSGTNEQFF	TGTGCCAGTAGGACTAGCGGGACCAATGAGCAGTTCTTC
TRBJ1-5	.	.	TRBV19	CASSTASQHRYQPQHF	TGTGCCAGTAGTACGGCTAGCCAGCACCGCTATCAGCCCCAGCATTTT
TRBJ1-6	.	TRBD1	TRBV27	CASSFPQGGSPLHF	TGTGCCAGCAGTTTTCCACAGGGGGGATCACCCCTCCACTTT
TRBJ2-7	.	.	TRBV9	CASSVHGTSYEQYF	TGTGCCAGCAGCGTACACGGTACTTCCTACGAGCAGTACTTC
TRBJ1-2	.	TRBD1	TRBV19	CASNYYRGGYTF	TGTGCCAGTAATTATTACAGGGGCGGCTACACCTTC
TRBJ1-5	.	TRBD1	TRBV10-3	CAISESTGGDQPQHF	TGTGCCATCAGTGAGTCGACAGGGGGAGATCAGCCCCAGCATTTT
TRBJ1-2	once	.	TRBV25-1	CASSNSNYGYTF	TGTGCCAGCAGTAACAGCAACTATGGCTACACCTTC
TRBJ2-1	.	.	TRBV5-1	CASRRINEQFF	TGCGCCAGCAGGCGTATCAATGAGCAGTTCTTC
TRBJ1-3	once	.	TRBV7-8	CASSAGSSGNTIYF	TGTGCCAGCAGCGCGGGTAGCTCTGGAAACACCATATATTTT
TRBJ2-5	.	.	TRBV9	CASSALAGQETQYF	TGTGCCAGCAGCGCCCTAGCAGGACAAGAGACCCAGTACTTC
TRBJ1-5	many	.	TRBV7-9	CASSDARIGNQPQHF	TGTGCCAGCAGCGACGCCAGGATCGGAAATCAGCCCCAGCATTTT
TRBJ2-1	.	TRBD2	TRBV7-2	CASSPRGDNEQFF	TGTGCCAGCAGCCCTCGGGGGGACAATGAGCAGTTCTTC
TRBJ1-5	once	TRBD1	TRBV10-3	CAISASGTGREPQHF	TGTGCCATCAGTGCCTCCGGGACAGGGAGGGAGCCCCAGCATTTT
TRBJ2-2	.	TRBD2	TRBV9	CASSPRLAGTGELFF	TGTGCCAGCAGCCCCCGACTAGCGGGGACCGGGGAGCTGTTTTTT
TRBJ1-1	.	TRBD1	TRBV7-9	CASTSGTGDTEAFF	TGTGCCAGCACATCCGGGACAGGGGACACTGAAGCTTTCTTT
TRBJ2-2	.	.	TRBV5-4	CASSADSDNTGELFF	TGTGCCAGCAGCGCGGACAGCGACAACACCGGGGAGCTGTTTTTT
TRBJ1-2	.	.	TRBV21-1	CASPRGYTF	TGTGCCAGCCCCCGTGGCTACACCTTC
TRBJ1-1	.	.	TRBV7-9	CASSLTAGRTEAFF	TGTGCCAGCAGCTTAACGGCAGGGAGGACTGAAGCTTTCTTT
TRBJ1-3	many	TRBD1	TRBV5-1	CASSLAPSDRGLGNTIYF	TGCGCCAGCAGCTTGGCCCCTTCGGACAGGGGTCTTGGAAACACCATATATTTT
TRBJ1-2	.	TRBD1	TRBV5-4	CASSVGTGEYVSYGYTF	TGTGCCAGCAGCGTAGGGACAGGGGAGTATGTGAGCTATGGCTACACCTTC
TRBJ1-1	few	TRBD1	TRBV19	CASSPTGGDTEAFF	TGTGCCAGTAGCCCGACAGGGGGCGACACTGAAGCTTTCTTT
TRBJ2-3	.	TRBD1	TRBV4-3	CASSQDRVGTDTQYF	TGCGCCAGCTCCCAGGACAGGGTGGGCACAGATACGCAGTATTTT
TRBJ1-2	.	TRBD1	TRBV19	CASRERGLRNYGYTF	TGTGCCAGTAGGGAGAGGGGGCTTCGGAACTATGGCTACACCTTC